This T cell receptor (beta chain) originates from a study of preoperative IRX-2 immunotherapy in early breast cancer (dated by TCRdb to between 2018 and 2020). The library relied on the immunoSEQ multiplex PCR assay. The source is immuneACCESS, and TCRdb retained only in-frame sequences with V and J called. Part of the clones is not carried over; for the studies checked, unresolved V genes explain less than half of this, and the remainder is unexplained. The sample data list around 30,000 clones, and under 90% of these were observed just once. The ten top clones hold roughly 3.2% of the sample. The sample's treatment or condition label, in plain terms: preoperative locoregional IRX-2 cytokine immunotherapy. The samples were obtained from a phase Ib study that tested preoperative, locoregional IRX-2 cytokine immunotherapy meant to prime immune responses. Donors were patients with early-stage breast cancer who received IRX-2 before surgery.

On this clone: The clone's antigen remains unknown. No base quality values were provided; no much bigger clone lies one nucleotide off.

Spanning cysteine to phenylalanine, the CDR3 consists of 15 amino acids. Kept here is only the CDR3 DNA, which spans 45 bases and is read in frame from base 1. This specimen was taken from a patient treated with IRX-2 immunotherapy. This receptor was obtained from a human donor with breast cancer. The chain is encoded by TRBV12-2 joined to TRBJ1-2. TRBV12-2 is labeled a pseudogene. The encoded CDR3 is CASGSRMHRNYGYTF. The nucleotide sequence reads TGTGCCAGTGGTAGTCGCATGCACCGTAACTATGGCTACACCTTC.